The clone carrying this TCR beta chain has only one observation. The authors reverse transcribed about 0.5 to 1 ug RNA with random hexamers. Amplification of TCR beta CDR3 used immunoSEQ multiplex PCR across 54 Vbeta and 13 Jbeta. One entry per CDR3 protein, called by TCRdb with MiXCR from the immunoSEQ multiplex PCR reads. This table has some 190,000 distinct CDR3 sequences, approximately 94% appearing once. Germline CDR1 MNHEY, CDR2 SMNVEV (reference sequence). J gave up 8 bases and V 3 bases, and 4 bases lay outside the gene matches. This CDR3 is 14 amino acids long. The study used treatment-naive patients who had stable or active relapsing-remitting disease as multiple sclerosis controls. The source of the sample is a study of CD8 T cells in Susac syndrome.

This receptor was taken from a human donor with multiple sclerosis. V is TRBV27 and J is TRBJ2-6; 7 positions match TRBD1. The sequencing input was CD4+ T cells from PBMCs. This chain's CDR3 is CASSFGRGTNVLTF. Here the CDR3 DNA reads TGTGCCAGCAGTTTCGGCAGGGGGACCAACGTCCTGACTTTC. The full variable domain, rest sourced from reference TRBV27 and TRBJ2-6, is EAQVTQNPRYLITVTGKKLTVTCSQNMNHEYMSWYRQDPGLGLRQIYYSMNVEVTDKGDVPEGYKVSRKEKRNFPLILESPSPNQTSLYFCASSFGRGTNVLTFGAGSRLTVL.